The 16 T cell receptor beta chains below come from one sample, sequenced in a study of blood T cells in healthy people across ages. PCR was performed a second time for roughly 6 to 12 cycles using a sample-barcoded 5' primer and a J-beta primer mix. A single record per CDR3 protein comes from TCRdb applying MiXCR to the 5' RACE reads. The table shows about 1.1 million distinct CDR3 sequences, with roughly two fifths occurring only once. The sample consisted of blood. The receptors come from a man between 18 and 29 years old in good health.

The CDR3 loop reads CASSYSFPRNTGELFF. Here the CDR3 DNA reads TGTGCCAGCAGTTACTCCTTTCCCAGGAACACCGGGGAGCTGTTTTTT. The chain uses TRBV6-5 and TRBJ2-2; D gene ambiguous. The V and J ends lost 0 bases and 1 base respectively, with 9 bases between them. The CDR3 has 16 residues. Germline CDR1 is MNHEY and CDR2 is SVGAGI.

The genes are TRBV12-3 or TRBV12-4 and TRBJ1-5; possibly TRBD1 for D (5 bases). V lost 2 bases, J lost 4 bases, and 9 bases lay in between. There are 14 residues in the CDR3. The CDR3 loop reads CASSLWGDNQPQHF. The CDR3 bases are TGTGCCAGCAGTTTATGGGGCGATAATCAGCCCCAGCATTTT.

The J gene is TRBJ2-2, the V gene TRBV4-3; 7 nucleotides align to TRBD1. The J segment lost 6 bases and the V segment lost 6 bases, leaving 7 bases of the junction unmatched. Germline CDR1 and CDR2: LGHNA and YSLEER. The CDR3 totals 14 residues. The CDR3 reads CASSEGATAGELFF. The CDR3 region has the DNA TGCGCCAGCAGTGAGGGGGCGACGGCCGGGGAGCTGTTTTTT.

V and J are TRBV5-1 and TRBJ2-1; tentatively, D is TRBD2 (6 bases). V gave up 5 bases and J gave up 0 bases, with 9 bases separating them. Germline loops: CDR1 SGHRS, CDR2 YFSETQ. The CDR3 sequence is 14 residues long. The CDR3 protein is CASRIADSYNEQFF. Written as DNA, the CDR3 is TGCGCCAGCAGAATAGCGGACTCCTACAATGAGCAGTTCTTC.

This clonotype occurred once. This may be a read error: a much more frequent sequence differs by one nucleotide. The chain carries TRBV4-1 and TRBJ2-4; D unresolved. The CDR3 consists of 11 residues. Germline assignment: CDR1 MGHRA and CDR2 YSYEKL. V was cut by 1 base and J by 9 bases, with 4 bases left in between. The CDR3 coding sequence is TGCGCCAGCAGCCAAGGAAGCATTCAGTACTTC. It translates to CASSQGSIQYF.

This clonotype was seen more than once but under ten times. The chain links TRBV7-2 to TRBJ2-3; D gene uncertain. V shed 5 bases and J shed 3 bases, with 12 bases lying between them. The CDR3 sequence is 14 residues long. In germline, CDR1 is SGHTA, CDR2 FQGNSA. The CDR3 protein is CASSRARVTDTQYF. CDR3 nucleotides: TGTGCCAGCAGCCGCGCCCGGGTGACAGATACGCAGTATTTT.

V is TRBV19 and J is TRBJ2-1, with TRBD2 matching 7 bases. Germline CDR1 LNHDA, CDR2 SQIVND (reference sequence). With 1 base clipped from V and 15 bases from J, the junction kept 6 bases outside the gene matches. The CDR3 is made up of 12 amino acids. DNA for the CDR3: TGTGCCAGTAGTATAGGAGGCGGGGGATGGTTCTTC. Its protein product is CASSIGGGGWFF. The variable domain in full, with the rest retrieved from reference TRBV19 and TRBJ2-1, is DGGITQSPKYLFRKEGQNVTLSCEQNLNHDAMYWYRQDPGQGLRLIYYSQIVNDFQKGDIAEGYSVSREKKESFPLTVTSAQKNPTAFYLCASSIGGGGWFFGPGTRLTVL.

This clonotype was counted at least ten times. The gene calls are TRBV4-3 and TRBJ2-3; possibly TRBD1 or TRBD2 for D (5 bases each). V lost 0 bases to trimming and J lost 2 bases, with 9 bases between them. CDR1 LGHNA and CDR2 YSLEER come from the germline V gene. This CDR3 is 15 amino acids long. The CDR3 loop is CASSQDGGNTDTQYF. The CDR3 nucleotides read TGCGCCAGCAGCCAAGATGGGGGAAACACAGATACGCAGTATTTT.

The rearrangement uses TRBV12-3 or TRBV12-4 and TRBJ1-6; no definite D call. The V end was cut by 3 bases, the J end by 9 bases, with 3 bases between. This CDR3 contains 11 residues. CDR3 sequence reads: CASSFSSPLHF. CDR3 nucleotides: TGTGCCAGCAGTTTTAGTTCACCCCTCCACTTT.

This clonotype has only a few counts. The chain couples TRBV5-1 to TRBJ2-5, with D possibly being TRBD1 or TRBD2 (7 bases each). CDR1 SGHRS and CDR2 YFSETQ come from the germline V gene. The length of the CDR3 is 16 residues. V lost 4 bases and J lost 3, with 19 bases in between. CDR3 sequence reads: CASSAVGGGSKETQYF. The CDR3 DNA follows: TGCGCCAGCAGCGCAGTAGGGGGCGGGAGTAAAGAGACCCAGTACTTC.

The rearrangement links TRBV4-3 to TRBJ1-1; D unclear. The CDR3 runs 15 residues. V lost 0 bases, J lost 4 bases, and 12 bases lay in between. Per the germline V gene, CDR1 is LGHNA and CDR2 is YSLEER. In nucleotides, the CDR3 is TGCGCCAGCAGCCAAGAAGTCGGACCGAGCACTGAAGCTTTCTTT. Translated, it gives CASSQEVGPSTEAFF.

This clonotype was seen more than once but under ten times. The chain joins TRBV3-1 to TRBJ1-2, with 8 bases lining up with TRBD1. From germline, CDR1 is LGHDT and CDR2 YNNKEL (reference sequence). This CDR3 is 16 amino acids long. Germline trimming cut 3 bases from V and 7 bases from J; bases unmatched to any gene: 13. The CDR3 bases are TGTGCCAGCAGCCATGCAGGACAGGGACTTCCATCTGGCTACACCTTC. Translating gives CASSHAGQGLPSGYTF.

The V gene is TRBV11-2, the J gene TRBJ1-2, with D hard to call. Germline-derived CDR1 and CDR2 are SGHAT and FQNNGV. V gave up 5 bases and J gave up 0 bases, with 13 bases separating them. There are 15 residues in the CDR3. CDR3: CASSPPGLANYGYTF. DNA for the CDR3: TGTGCCAGCAGCCCACCAGGATTAGCTAACTATGGCTACACCTTC.

The chain has TRBV6-6 and TRBJ2-2; D is perhaps TRBD1 (5 bases). V was shortened by 7 bases and J by 3 bases, with 18 bases between the two germline ends. The CDR3 runs 16 residues. CDR1 is MNHNY and CDR2 is SVGAGI in the germline V gene (reference sequence). Written as DNA, the CDR3 is TGTGCCAGCACTATAGGGGCCTCTAGGGACACCGGGGAGCTGTTTTTT. This translates into CASTIGASRDTGELFF.

The J gene is TRBJ2-3, the V gene TRBV12-3 or TRBV12-4; 7 bases agree with TRBD1. V lost 3 bases to trimming and J lost 4 bases; unmatched junction nucleotides: 10. The CDR3 covers 16 residues. The CDR3 DNA follows: TGTGCCAGCAGTTTCCGACAGGGCAATTCCGCAGATACGCAGTATTTT. Translation: CASSFRQGNSADTQYF.

CDR3 protein: CASSLDRTVDEAFF. The DNA of the CDR3 is TGCGCCAGCAGCTTGGATCGGACAGTCGATGAAGCTTTCTTT. J is TRBJ1-1 and V is TRBV5-1, with a weak D call TRBD1 (6 bases). Trimming took off 0 bases at V and 7 bases at J, with 13 bases between the two ends. CDR1 and CDR2 from the germline V gene are SGHRS and YFSETQ. The CDR3 spans 14 residues.